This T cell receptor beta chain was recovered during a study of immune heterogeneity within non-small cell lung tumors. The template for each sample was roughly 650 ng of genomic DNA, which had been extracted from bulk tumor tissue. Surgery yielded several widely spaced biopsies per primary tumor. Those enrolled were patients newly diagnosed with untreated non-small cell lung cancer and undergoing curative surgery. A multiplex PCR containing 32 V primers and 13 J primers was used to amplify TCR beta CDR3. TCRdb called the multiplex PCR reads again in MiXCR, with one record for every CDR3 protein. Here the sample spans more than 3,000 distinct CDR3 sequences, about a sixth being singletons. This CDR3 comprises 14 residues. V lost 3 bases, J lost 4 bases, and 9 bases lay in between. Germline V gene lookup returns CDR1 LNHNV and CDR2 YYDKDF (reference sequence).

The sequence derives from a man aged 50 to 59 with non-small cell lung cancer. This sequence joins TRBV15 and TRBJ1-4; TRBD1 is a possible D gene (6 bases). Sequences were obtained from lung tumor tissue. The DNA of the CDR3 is TGTGCCACCAGCAGGGACAGACTTAATGAAAAACTGTTTTTT. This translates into CATSRDRLNEKLFF.